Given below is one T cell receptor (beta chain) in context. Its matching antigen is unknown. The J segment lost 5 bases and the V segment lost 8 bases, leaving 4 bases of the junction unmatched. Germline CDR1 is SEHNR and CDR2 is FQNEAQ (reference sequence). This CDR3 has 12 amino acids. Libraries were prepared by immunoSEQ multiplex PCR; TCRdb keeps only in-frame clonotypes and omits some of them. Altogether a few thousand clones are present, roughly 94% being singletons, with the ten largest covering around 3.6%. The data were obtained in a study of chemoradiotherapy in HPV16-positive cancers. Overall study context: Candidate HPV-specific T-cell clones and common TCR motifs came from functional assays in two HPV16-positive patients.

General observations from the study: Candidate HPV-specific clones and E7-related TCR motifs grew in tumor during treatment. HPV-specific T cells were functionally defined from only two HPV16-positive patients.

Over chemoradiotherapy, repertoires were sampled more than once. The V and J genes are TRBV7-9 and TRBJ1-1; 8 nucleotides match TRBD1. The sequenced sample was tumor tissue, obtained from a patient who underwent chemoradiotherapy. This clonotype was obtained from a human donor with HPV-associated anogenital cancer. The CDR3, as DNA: TGTGCCAGCCGGCAGGGGGCTACTGAAGCTTTCTTT. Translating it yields CASRQGATEAFF.